The 28 T cell receptor beta chains in this list originate from one sample, sequenced in a study of Tregs in tolerant kidney transplant recipients. Clones were sequenced by immunoSEQ multiplex PCR, and TCRdb holds only the in-frame ones, with some missing. This sample's clone table lists 20,000 to 30,000 clones. Related graft donors supplied nonmyeloablative bone marrow transplants, and mixed chimerism was transient. This specimen was CD4+ T cells from blood (PBMCs), taken 6 months after the transplant. Receptors originate from a human patient who received a combined kidney and bone marrow transplant. The graft donor may account for some of the T cells.

Remarks on this clone: The read gets to within 3 residues of the CDR3 end, and the germline J gene fills in the rest. The chain is built from TRBV2 and TRBJ1-2; no clear D. Germline V gives CDR1 SNHLY, CDR2 FYNNEI. The CDR3 loop spans 14 amino acids. V lost 7 bases and J 1 base, leaving 13 bases between the germline ends. CDR3 loop: CASKVTGGNYGYTF. CDR3 bases read: TGTGCCAGCAAAGTGACGGGTGGTAACTATGGC.

The CDR3 here is CASSQQGASTEAFF. CDR3 DNA, as far as it was read: TGTGCCAGCAGCCAACAGGGGGCTTCCACTGAA. V and J are TRBV7-2 and TRBJ1-1; 9 nucleotides match TRBD1. With the read ending 3 residues before the CDR3 end, the germline J gene is used to fill in that end. The length of the CDR3 is 14 residues. CDR1 is SGHTA, CDR2 FQGNSA, per germline. V lost 5 bases to trimming and J lost 4 bases; unmatched junction nucleotides: 5.

Of note for this clone: Read coverage stops 3 residues before the CDR3 terminus; the germline J gene supplies the remainder. The chain employs TRBV19 and TRBJ2-1, with TRBD2 matching 9 bases. V dropped 4 bases and J dropped 5; count of bases not matched to a gene: 18. The germline V gene has CDR1 LNHDA and CDR2 SQIVND (reference sequence). The CDR3 runs 19 residues. The sequenced CDR3 bases are TGTGCCAGTAGTAAGGCGCTAGCGGGACCCTTAAGTCGCAACAATGAG. Translated: CASSKALAGPLSRNNE. From start to end, the CDR3 is CASSKALAGPLSRNNEQFF.

Note on this clone: The read ends 3 residues before the CDR3 terminus; that terminus is restored from the germline J gene. The chain combines TRBV4-2 with TRBJ2-3, with 9 bases that match TRBD2. Germline V gene data show CDR1 as LGHNA and CDR2 as YNFKEQ. The CDR3 is 16 residues long. V trimming: 4 bases; J trimming: 1 base; junction bases outside the gene matches: 6. The CDR3 is CASSPGAGGRTDTQYF. CDR3 bases read: TGTGCCAGCAGCCCCGGAGCGGGGGGCCGCACAGATACG.

A note on this clone: The DNA ends 3 residues before the CDR3 does, and the rest of the CDR3 is filled in from the germline J gene. The gene calls are TRBV6-2 or TRBV6-3 and TRBJ2-2; the D gene is possibly TRBD2 (5 bases). The CDR3 is made up of 13 amino acids. CDR1 and CDR2 from the germline V gene are MNHEY and SVGEGT. V lost 6 bases to trimming and J lost 8 bases, with 13 bases between them. CDR3 DNA, as far as it was read: TGTGCCAGCAGGCCCGGGGTTAAAGGGGAG. Its translation is CASRPGVKGE. The whole CDR3 is CASRPGVKGELFF.

With respect to this clone: The CDR3 is cut off 3 residues early in the read; its end comes from the germline J gene. V usage is TRBV20-1 and J usage is TRBJ2-1, with TRBD2 identical over 8 bases. The germline V gene has CDR1 DFQATT and CDR2 SNEGSKA (reference sequence). Unmatched junction bases numbered 4, after V lost 3 bases and J lost 0 bases. The CDR3 consists of 15 residues. The CDR3 is CSASGLARSYNEQFF. The DNA read from the CDR3 is TGCAGTGCTAGTGGACTAGCCCGCTCCTACAATGAG.

A remark on this clone: The DNA ends 3 residues before the CDR3 does, and the rest of the CDR3 is filled in from the germline J gene. The gene calls are TRBV18 and TRBJ1-2, with TRBD1 as a possible D gene (5 bases). CDR3 length equals 15 residues. Trimming cost V 3 bases and J 4 bases, with 15 bases left between them. Germline loops: CDR1 KGHSH, CDR2 LQKENI. Incomplete CDR3 DNA: TGTGCCAGCTCACCTTCGGCAGGGCCGGGCTATGGC. As protein: CASSPSAGPGYG. The whole CDR3 protein reads CASSPSAGPGYGYTF.

To note about this clone: The read ends 3 residues before the CDR3 terminus; that terminus is restored from the germline J gene. The J gene is TRBJ2-3, the V gene TRBV18; weak D call: TRBD2 (6 bases). CDR1 and CDR2 (germline): KGHSH, LQKENI. Between the trimmed V and J ends, which lost 5 bases and 3 bases, there was a span of 9 bases. The CDR3 is 13 residues long. The sequenced part of the CDR3 DNA is TGTGCCAGCTCAGGCGGGGCTACAGATACG. This codes for CASSGGATDT. The whole CDR3 reads CASSGGATDTQYF.

As regards this clone: The read comes to an end 3 residues before the CDR3 does, leaving the germline J gene to fill in the end. The chain is built from TRBV10-3 and TRBJ2-7, with D maybe TRBD2 (7 bases). There are 14 residues in the CDR3. V lost 10 bases and J 2 bases, leaving 18 bases between the germline ends. CDR1 is ENHRY and CDR2 is SYGVKD in the germline V gene. The CDR3 sequence: CATREGGAPYEQYF. The part of the CDR3 DNA that was read is TGTGCCACGAGGGAGGGGGGGGCCCCCTACGAG.

A word on this clone: The read comes to an end 3 residues before the CDR3 does, leaving the germline J gene to fill in the end. The rearrangement uses TRBV18 and TRBJ2-2, with a tentative D call TRBD1 (6 bases). This CDR3 is built from 14 residues. Trimming cost V 11 bases and J 5 bases, with 18 bases left between them. The germline V gene encodes CDR1 KGHSH and CDR2 LQKENI. The CDR3 sequence is CASAPGQRTGELFF. CDR3 DNA (partial): TGTGCCTCGGCTCCAGGACAGAGAACCGGGGAG.

About this clone: The read is 3 residues too short to cover the CDR3 end, so that end is filled in from the germline J gene. The J gene is TRBJ2-6, the V gene TRBV5-1, with 7 bases identical to TRBD1. This CDR3 comprises 18 residues. Trimming removed 5 bases from V and 0 bases from J; junction bases left unmatched: 11. CDR1 SGHRS and CDR2 YFSETQ come from the germline V gene. CDR3 DNA, as far as it was read: TGCGCCAGCAGTTTTCCAAGGGGGCCCAGCTCTGGGGCCAACGTC. Residues: CASSFPRGPSSGANV. The entire CDR3 reads CASSFPRGPSSGANVLTF.

A word on this clone: The CDR3 is cut off 3 residues early in the read; its end comes from the germline J gene. The rearrangement links TRBV20-1 to TRBJ1-4, with D maybe TRBD1 (5 bases). Germline lookup yields CDR1 DFQATT and CDR2 SNEGSKA (reference sequence). This CDR3 is built from 15 residues. The ends were cut back, 0 bases at V and 8 bases at J, with 16 bases in the middle. Incomplete CDR3 DNA: TGCAGTGCTAGAGATCCCCGACAGCTGGGGGAAAAA. This encodes CSARDPRQLGEK. From start to end, the CDR3 is CSARDPRQLGEKLFF.

For this clone: The read ends 3 residues shy of where the CDR3 ends; the end is completed using the germline J gene. V gene TRBV6-4 combines with J gene TRBJ1-6; 11 bases are shared with TRBD1. The V segment lost 2 bases and the J segment 7 bases; nucleotides outside the gene matches: 7. The CDR3 sequence is 17 residues long. Germline V CDR1 and CDR2: MRHNA, SNTAGT. The CDR3 reads CASSDPGTGGGNSPLHF. CDR3 DNA, as far as it was read: TGTGCCAGCAGTGACCCCGGGACAGGGGGTGGGAATTCACCC.

Turning to this clone: The read terminates 3 residues before the CDR3 end, so the remaining end is supplied by the germline J gene. This chain links TRBV6-1 with TRBJ1-3; D gene ambiguous. This CDR3 is built from 15 residues. V was trimmed by 4 bases and J by 0 bases, leaving 10 bases between them. Germline CDR1 MNHNS, CDR2 SASEGT. CDR3 DNA, as far as it was read: TGTGCCAGCAGTGTCCCCCTAAGCTCTGGAAACACC. It encodes CASSVPLSSGNT. The whole CDR3 reads CASSVPLSSGNTIYF.

In the case of this clone: Read sequence stops 3 residues before the CDR3 end, and the germline J gene provides the missing end. The chain carries TRBV20-1 and TRBJ2-1, with TRBD1 as a possible D gene (6 bases). This CDR3 has 15 residues. In germline, CDR1 is DFQATT, CDR2 SNEGSKA (reference sequence). Between the trimmed V and J ends, which lost 0 bases and 9 bases, there was a span of 18 bases. The CDR3 is CSARDYTGRTGEQFF. Partial CDR3 DNA: TGCAGTGCTAGAGACTATACAGGGAGAACTGGTGAG.

A note on this clone: Coverage ceases 3 residues before the CDR3 finishes, and the germline J gene fills in the end. The gene calls are TRBV11-2 and TRBJ1-4; D is undetermined. The CDR3 runs 15 residues. Germline V CDR1 and CDR2: SGHAT, FQNNGV. The V end was cut by 2 bases, the J end by 7 bases, with 14 bases between. The CDR3 reads CASSLPLGRGEKLFF. The part of the CDR3 DNA that was read is TGTGCCAGCAGCTTACCTCTCGGACGGGGTGAAAAA. The variable domain in full, with the rest retrieved from reference TRBV11-2 and TRBJ1-4, is EAGVAQSPRYKIIEKRQSVAFWCNPISGHATLYWYQQILGQGPKLLIQFQNNGVVDDSQLPKDRFSAERLKGVDSTLKIQPAKLEDSAVYLCASSLPLGRGEKLFFGSGTQLSVL.

In regard to this clone: The read terminates 3 residues ahead of where the CDR3 ends, so the germline J gene completes it. The chain carries TRBV7-2 and TRBJ2-5; 9 nucleotides align to TRBD1. CDR1 and CDR2 from the germline V gene are SGHTA and FQGNSA. This CDR3 is 15 amino acids long. V shed 8 bases, J shed 2 bases, and the junction held 9 bases outside the gene matches. Here the CDR3 reads CASQYDRGEQETQYF. The sequenced CDR3 bases are TGTGCCAGCCAATACGACAGGGGGGAACAAGAGACC.

About this clone itself: The read gets to within 3 residues of the CDR3 end, and the germline J gene fills in the rest. V usage is TRBV20-1 and J usage is TRBJ1-5; D is uncertain. Germline loops: CDR1 DFQATT, CDR2 SNEGSKA (reference sequence). V was cut by 0 bases and J by 2 bases, with 14 bases left in between. The CDR3 is 16 residues long. The DNA read from the CDR3 is TGCAGTGCTAGAGATGTCGGGGAAAAGGGCAATCAGCCC. It translates to CSARDVGEKGNQP. The CDR3, in full, reads CSARDVGEKGNQPQHF.

A word on this clone: The read terminates 3 residues ahead of where the CDR3 ends, so the germline J gene completes it. The chain couples TRBV6-2 or TRBV6-3 to TRBJ2-2; 7 nucleotides match TRBD2. This CDR3 contains 17 residues. Unmatched junction bases numbered 9, after V lost 1 base and J lost 4 bases. Germline CDR1 and CDR2: MNHEY and SVGEGT. CDR3 bases read: TGTGCCAGCAGTTACTGGGCGGGAGCCCGCTTCACCGGGGAG. This encodes CASSYWAGARFTGE. In full, the CDR3 is CASSYWAGARFTGELFF.

As for this clone: The read terminates 3 residues ahead of where the CDR3 ends, so the germline J gene completes it. The chain employs TRBV19 and TRBJ2-5; TRBD2 matches 13 bases. Germline CDR1 is LNHDA and CDR2 is SQIVND (reference sequence). Unmatched junction bases numbered 6, after V lost 9 bases and J lost 5 bases. This CDR3 has 14 amino acids. The CDR3 bases that were read are TGTGCCAGCCGGACTAGCGGGGGTCCCGAGACC. Its protein product is CASRTSGGPET. The whole CDR3 is CASRTSGGPETQYF. The variable domain in full, with the rest retrieved from reference TRBV19 and TRBJ2-5, is DGGITQSPKYLFRKEGQNVTLSCEQNLNHDAMYWYRQDPGQGLRLIYYSQIVNDFQKGDIAEGYSVSREKKESFPLTVTSAQKNPTAFYLCASRTSGGPETQYFGPGTRLLVL.

A word on this clone: With the read ending 3 residues before the CDR3 end, the germline J gene is used to fill in that end. V usage is TRBV5-1 and J usage is TRBJ1-4; perhaps TRBD1 as D (5 bases). CDR1 and CDR2 (germline): SGHRS, YFSETQ. This CDR3 contains 14 residues. V lost 2 bases, J lost 8 bases, and 13 bases lay in between. CDR3 DNA, as far as it was read: TGCGCCAGCAGCTTAGGGGTCATACGAGAAAAA. Its protein product is CASSLGVIREK. The full CDR3 sequence reads CASSLGVIREKLFF.

The sequenced CDR3 bases are TGTGCCAGCAGTCTCCTTGGAGGCGGGCCTAGGGGC. Amino acids: CASSLLGGGPRG. The full CDR3 protein is CASSLLGGGPRGYTF. The V call is TRBV7-9, the J call TRBJ1-2; D gene uncertain. The read finishes 3 residues shy of the CDR3 end, and the germline J gene is used to complete it. The CDR3 length is 15 residues. Germline V gene lookup returns CDR1 SEHNR and CDR2 FQNEAQ (reference sequence).

Notes on this clone: The CDR3 end lies 3 residues beyond the end of the read and is filled in from the germline J gene. The rearrangement joins TRBV2 to TRBJ1-5, with D tentatively TRBD1 (6 bases). Trimming pared 4 bases from V and 4 bases from J, leaving 11 bases between. This CDR3 has 14 amino acids. Germline CDR1 and CDR2: SNHLY and FYNNEI. The CDR3 sequence: CASSGRGGNQPQHF. The part of the CDR3 DNA that was read is TGTGCCAGCAGTGGAAGGGGGGGGAATCAGCCC.

On this clone itself: With the read ending 3 residues before the CDR3 end, the germline J gene is used to fill in that end. The rearrangement links TRBV13 to TRBJ2-2, with TRBD1 as a possible D gene (6 bases). Germline V lookup: CDR1 PRHDT, CDR2 FYEKMQ (reference sequence). The CDR3 has 17 amino acids. V shed 2 bases and J shed 2 bases, with 15 bases lying between them. CDR3 bases read: TGTGCCAGCAGCTTAAGGCTGGACAGTTATAACACCGGGGAG. This codes for CASSLRLDSYNTGE. The full CDR3 protein reads CASSLRLDSYNTGELFF.

As for this clone: From the germline J gene comes the end of the CDR3, since the read stops 3 residues before it. The chain recombines TRBV2 with TRBJ2-5; either TRBD1 or TRBD2 may fit D (6 bases each). V was shortened by 7 bases and J by 5 bases, with 17 bases between the two germline ends. This CDR3 has 14 amino acids. The V gene's germline CDR1 is SNHLY and CDR2 FYNNEI. The DNA read from the CDR3 is TGTGCCAGCATCGGCGGGATGGGGGCGGAGACC. It translates to CASIGGMGAET. In full, the CDR3 is CASIGGMGAETQYF.

As regards this clone: The observed sequence ends 3 residues before the CDR3 terminus, with the missing tail filled in from the germline J gene. The V gene is TRBV10-2, the J gene TRBJ2-1; 11 bases are shared with TRBD2. CDR1 is WSHSY, CDR2 SAAADI, per germline. Unmatched junction bases numbered 5, after V lost 8 bases and J lost 5 bases. The CDR3 covers 14 residues. CDR3 residues: CASETSGNNNEQFF. Partial CDR3 DNA: TGCGCCAGCGAGACTAGCGGGAACAACAATGAG.

This clone is called large based on its frequency. Read data end 3 residues before the CDR3 end; the end is taken from the germline J gene. The rearrangement links TRBV19 to TRBJ1-2, with TRBD1 matching over 8 bases. The trim removed 4 bases at V and 4 bases at J, leaving 11 bases unmatched. Germline-derived CDR1 and CDR2 are LNHDA and SQIVND (reference sequence). The CDR3 runs 16 residues. CDR3 bases read: TGTGCCAGTAGTACAAGGACAGGGACGAGGGTCTATGGC. It translates to CASSTRTGTRVYG. The CDR3 as a whole reads CASSTRTGTRVYGYTF.

Turning to this clone: The CDR3 end falls 3 residues outside the read, so it is completed with the germline J gene. The chain recombines TRBV19 with TRBJ2-7; maybe TRBD1 (5 bases). The germline V gene has CDR1 LNHDA and CDR2 SQIVND (reference sequence). The CDR3 totals 15 residues. Trimming left V 1 base short and J 0 bases short, with 10 bases between. The covered CDR3 bases are TGTGCCAGTAGTATAGTTTGGGGCAGCTCCTACGAG. It specifies CASSIVWGSSYE. The complete CDR3 reads CASSIVWGSSYEQYF.